These 18 T cell receptor beta chains came from one sample sequenced in a study of shared clonotypes between healthy human individuals. Repertoires were generated with immunoSEQ multiplex PCR, while TCRdb's copy carries only in-frame clones and drops some. The sample records roughly 1,000,000 clones, around 82% being singletons. The sample comprised memory CD4+ T cells from PBMCs. The subset: CD45RA-negative fraction. The receptors stem from a man younger than 35 in good health. Some clones in this sample may be carry-over from other donors' samples.

The V and J genes are TRBV28 and TRBJ2-7; perhaps D is TRBD1 or TRBD2 (5 bases each). CDR1 MDHEN and CDR2 SYDVKM come from the germline V gene. V shed 5 bases and J shed 3 bases, with 14 bases lying between them. The CDR3 consists of 14 residues. CDR3 sequence (DNA): TGTGCCAGCAGTCGCTACGGGACGAACTACGAGCAGTACTTC. It translates to CASSRYGTNYEQYF.

V and J are TRBV4-1 and TRBJ1-2; tentative D call: TRBD1 (6 bases). The ends were cut back, 3 bases at V and 4 bases at J, with 15 bases in the middle. The CDR3 length is 15 residues. The germline gives CDR1 MGHRA, CDR2 YSYEKL. CDR3 in DNA: TGCGCCAGCAGCCATCCGGGGACAACTACCTATGGCTACACCTTC. Amino acids: CASSHPGTTTYGYTF.

The CDR3 DNA sequence: TGTGCCAGCAGTGACTTCAGCCGACTCTCCTACGAGCAGTACTTC. Translating gives CASSDFSRLSYEQYF. The V gene is TRBV6-1, the J gene TRBJ2-7, with D unclear. Looked up from germline, CDR1 is MNHNS and CDR2 is SASEGT. The CDR3 contains 15 residues. Trimming left V 3 bases short and J 0 bases short, with 12 bases between.

The rearrangement joins TRBV5-1 to TRBJ2-1; D ambiguous. Germline CDR1 and CDR2: SGHRS and YFSETQ. With 2 bases removed from V and 5 bases from J, the gap between germline ends came to 11 bases. The CDR3 loop spans 14 amino acids. The CDR3 DNA follows: TGCGCCAGCAGCTTAGAAAGCCCTAACAATGAGCAGTTCTTC. This sequence encodes CASSLESPNNEQFF. The complete variable domain, with remaining parts taken from reference TRBV5-1 and TRBJ2-1, reads KAGVTQTPRYLIKTRGQQVTLSCSPISGHRSVSWYQQTPGQGLQFLFEYFSETQRNKGNFPGRFSGRQFSNSRSEMNVSTLELGDSALYLCASSLESPNNEQFFGPGTRLTVL.

The chain links TRBV7-2 to TRBJ2-5, with no clear D. The V gene lost 4 bases and the J gene lost 9 bases, with 12 bases spanning the gap. Per germline, CDR1 SGHTA and CDR2 FQGNSA. This CDR3 has 12 amino acids. The CDR3 DNA follows: TGTGCCAGCAGCTCTCCGACCTGGGCCCAGTACTTC. It is translated as CASSSPTWAQYF.

This chain links TRBV2 with TRBJ2-7; D is unresolved. The CDR3 covers 12 residues. Germline lookup yields CDR1 SNHLY and CDR2 FYNNEI. Between the trimmed V and J ends, which lost 8 bases and 5 bases, there was a span of 13 bases. The CDR3 here is CASRRESDEQYF. Written as DNA, the CDR3 is TGTGCCAGCCGAAGGGAATCGGACGAGCAGTACTTC.

This clone was picked up a small number of times. V is TRBV7-3 and J is TRBJ2-1; D might be TRBD2 (6 bases). This CDR3 has 15 residues. Germline assignment: CDR1 SGHTA and CDR2 FQGTGA. V lost 1 base, J lost 5 bases, and 12 bases lay in between. CDR3 sequence: CASSLRRGYNNEQFF. CDR3 DNA sequence: TGTGCCAGCAGCTTAAGGCGGGGTTACAACAATGAGCAGTTCTTC.

V is TRBV13 and J is TRBJ2-7; a possible D gene is TRBD2 (6 bases). Germline assignment: CDR1 PRHDT and CDR2 FYEKMQ (reference sequence). This CDR3 comprises 14 residues. Trimming removed 4 bases at V and 4 bases at J, with 14 bases between. CDR3 in amino acids: CASSSKTGVYEQYF. CDR3 sequence (DNA): TGTGCCAGCAGCTCTAAAACGGGGGTGTACGAGCAGTACTTC.

V gene TRBV11-3 combines with J gene TRBJ2-3; weak D call: TRBD2 (5 bases). The CDR3 spans 15 residues. Germline values: CDR1 SGHNT, CDR2 YENEEA. V lost 3 bases to trimming and J lost 0 bases, with 10 bases between them. CDR3 residues: CASSLERSSTDTQYF. The CDR3 DNA is TGTGCCAGCAGCTTGGAGCGGTCTAGCACAGATACGCAGTATTTT.

The chain couples TRBV18 to TRBJ1-3; D is unclear. In germline, CDR1 is KGHSH, CDR2 LQKENI. V lost 3 bases, J lost 0 bases, and 12 bases lay in between. There are 16 residues in the CDR3. CDR3 residues: CASSPSTVGSGNTIYF. The CDR3 bases are TGTGCCAGCTCACCTAGTACGGTGGGCTCTGGAAACACCATATATTTT.

V is TRBV7-2 and J is TRBJ2-7, with unresolved D. The V gene's germline CDR1 is SGHTA and CDR2 FQGNSA. The CDR3 covers 13 residues. The germline V and J ends were trimmed by 1 base and 3 bases, with 7 bases remaining between them. CDR3 coding DNA: TGTGCCAGCAGCTTAGACCAGCGCTACGAGCAGTACTTC. Translated: CASSLDQRYEQYF.

Ten or more counts support this clone. The same CDR3 arises from other DNA sequences in this sample as well. This chain connects TRBV15 to TRBJ1-5; a weak D match, TRBD1 (6 bases). V shed 4 bases and J shed 5 bases, with 9 bases lying between them. CDR3 length equals 13 residues. Germline V gene lookup returns CDR1 LNHNV and CDR2 YYDKDF (reference sequence). The CDR3 protein is CATSISGDQPQHF. The CDR3 bases are TGTGCCACCAGCATTTCAGGGGATCAGCCCCAGCATTTT.

The chain has TRBV5-4 and TRBJ2-4; 7 bases agree with TRBD1. Germline loops: CDR1 SGHNT, CDR2 YYREEE (reference sequence). The ends lost 2 bases at V and 6 bases at J; junction bases unmatched: 8. CDR3 length: 15 residues. CDR3 DNA sequence: TGTGCCAGCAGCTTAACAGGGGTGTCGGGAAACATTCAGTACTTC. The encoded protein is CASSLTGVSGNIQYF.

The count of this clone is one. This chain links TRBV5-4 with TRBJ2-1; TRBD2 matches 8 bases. The CDR3 sequence is 14 residues long. CDR1 and CDR2 from the germline V gene are SGHNT and YYREEE (reference sequence). J gave up 7 bases and V 0 bases, and 3 bases lay outside the gene matches. The CDR3 spells CASSLVREGNEQFF. In DNA, the CDR3 is TGTGCCAGCAGCTTGGTTCGGGAGGGTAATGAGCAGTTCTTC.

The chain employs TRBV5-1 and TRBJ2-3; D may match TRBD1 or TRBD2 (5 bases each). The V gene lost 3 bases and the J gene lost 0 bases, with 11 bases spanning the gap. The CDR3 contains 15 residues. Germline CDR1 SGHRS, CDR2 YFSETQ. CDR3 sequence (DNA): TGCGCCAGCAGCTGGGACGTTGCTAGCACAGATACGCAGTATTTT. This translates into CASSWDVASTDTQYF.

The V gene is TRBV15, the J gene TRBJ2-5, with a weak D call TRBD2 (5 bases). The CDR3 has 13 amino acids. The germline CDR1 and CDR2 sequences are LNHNV and YYDKDF (reference sequence). V shed 5 bases and J shed 5 bases, with 12 bases lying between them. The CDR3 sequence: CATSGSGGETQYF. Written as DNA, the CDR3 is TGTGCCACCAGCGGAAGCGGCGGGGAGACCCAGTACTTC.

The rearrangement links TRBV18 to TRBJ1-2; D gene unclear. Trimming took 6 bases from V and 6 from J, leaving 17 bases between them. The CDR3 loop spans 14 amino acids. Germline CDR1 is KGHSH and CDR2 is LQKENI. For the CDR3, the DNA is TGTGCCAGCTCCCCCGCCCCCGACATCGATGGCTACACCTTC. Its translation: CASSPAPDIDGYTF.

The gene calls are TRBV5-6 and TRBJ2-2; possible D gene TRBD1, 6 bases. Germline values: CDR1 SGHDT, CDR2 YYEEEE. CDR3 length: 16 residues. Trimming stripped 2 bases from V and 2 bases from J, with 13 bases between. The CDR3 DNA sequence: TGTGCCAGCAGCTTTGTCGACAGGCCCAACACCGGGGAGCTGTTTTTT. As protein: CASSFVDRPNTGELFF.